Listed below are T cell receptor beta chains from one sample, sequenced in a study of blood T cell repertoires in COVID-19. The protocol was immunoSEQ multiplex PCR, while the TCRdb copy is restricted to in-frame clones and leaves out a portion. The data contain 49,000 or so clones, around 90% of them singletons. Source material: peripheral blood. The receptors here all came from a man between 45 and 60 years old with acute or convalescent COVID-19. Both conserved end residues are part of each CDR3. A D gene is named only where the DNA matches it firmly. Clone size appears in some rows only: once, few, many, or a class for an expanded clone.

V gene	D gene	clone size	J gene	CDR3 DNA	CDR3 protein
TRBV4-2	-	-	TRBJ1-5	TGTGCCAGCAGCTTAACAACGGGTCGTAATGTCGATCAGCCCCAGCATTTT	CASSLTTGRNVDQPQHF
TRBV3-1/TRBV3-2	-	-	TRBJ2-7	TGTGCCAGCAGCCTTACTGGAGGGTTAGATGTCTACGAGCAGTACTTC	CASSLTGGLDVYEQYF
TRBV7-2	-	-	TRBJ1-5	TGTGCCAGCAGCTCCGACCTAGCCCAGCCCCAGCATTTT	CASSSDLAQPQHF
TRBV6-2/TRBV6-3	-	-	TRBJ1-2	TGTGCCAGCAGTTCCGACAGGAGGAGCACCTTC	CASSSDRRSTF
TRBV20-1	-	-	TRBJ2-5	TGCAGCGACCGGGAAGAGACCCAGTACTTC	CSDREETQYF
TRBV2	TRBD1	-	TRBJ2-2	TGTGCCAGCGGAGGACAGGGGAACACCGGGGAGCTGTTTTTT	CASGGQGNTGELFF
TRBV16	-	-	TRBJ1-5	TGTGCCAGCAGCCAATCGGGGGGAGGTCGGCCCCAGCATTTT	CASSQSGGGRPQHF
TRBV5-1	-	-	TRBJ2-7	TGCGCCAGCAGCCCTGGAGCAGGGGAACCCTACGAGCAGTACTTC	CASSPGAGEPYEQYF
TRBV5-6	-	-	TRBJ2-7	TGTGCCAGCAGCTTGGAGGAGGACGAGCAGTACTTC	CASSLEEDEQYF
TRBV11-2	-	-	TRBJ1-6	TGTGCCAGCAGCTTCGGGCAGGGGAGTCCCAATTCACCCCTCCACTTT	CASSFGQGSPNSPLHF
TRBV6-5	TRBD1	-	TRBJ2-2	TGTGCCAGCAGTCACCGGGACAGCCTCACCGGGGAGCTGTTTTTT	CASSHRDSLTGELFF
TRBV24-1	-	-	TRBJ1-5	TGTGCCACCAGTGAATCCAGGGTAAGCCAGCCCCAGCATTTT	CATSESRVSQPQHF
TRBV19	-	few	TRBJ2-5	TGTGCCAGTTCGAACGGGGGTTCAGAAGAGACCCAGTACTTC	CASSNGGSEETQYF
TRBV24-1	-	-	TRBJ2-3	TGTGCCACCAGCGACAGGAATATTGGCACAGATACGCAGTATTTT	CATSDRNIGTDTQYF
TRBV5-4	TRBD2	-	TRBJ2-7	TGTGCCAGCAGCTTTGGGACTAGCGCCCACGAGCAGTACTTC	CASSFGTSAHEQYF
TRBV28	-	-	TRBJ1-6	TGTGCCAGCAGGGGGGGGTATTCACCCCTCCACTTT	CASRGGYSPLHF
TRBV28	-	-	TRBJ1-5	TGTGCCAGCAGTTTAGGTCAGGGAAGCCAGCCCCAGCATTTT	CASSLGQGSQPQHF
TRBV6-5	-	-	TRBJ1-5	TGTGCCAGCAGTCGTTCAGGAGGGGATCAGCCCCAGCATTTT	CASSRSGGDQPQHF
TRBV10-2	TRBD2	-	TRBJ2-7	TGCGCCAGCAGTCAAGGCCCCAACGGACTAGCGCTCGAGCAGTACTTC	CASSQGPNGLALEQYF
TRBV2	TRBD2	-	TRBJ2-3	TGTGCCAGCAGTGTACTAGCGACTAGCACAGATACGCAGTATTTT	CASSVLATSTDTQYF
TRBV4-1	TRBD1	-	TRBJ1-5	TGCGCCAGCAGCCAAGCCGGGACAGCGGATAGCAATCAGCCCCAGCATTTT	CASSQAGTADSNQPQHF
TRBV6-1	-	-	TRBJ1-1	TGTGCCAGCAGTGAAGATCTTGGGGGGGGTTCTATCACTGAAGCTTTCTTT	CASSEDLGGGSITEAFF
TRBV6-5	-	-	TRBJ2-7	TGTGCCAGCAGCCAGGGGTTAGCCTACGAGCAGTACTTC	CASSQGLAYEQYF
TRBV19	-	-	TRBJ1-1	TGTGCCAGTAGCATCGGGAACACTGAAGCTTTCTTT	CASSIGNTEAFF
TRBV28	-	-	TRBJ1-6	TGTGCCAGCAGTCCTCGGATTGTGATCAGTGGGACAAGCTATAATTCACCCCTCCACTTT	CASSPRIVISGTSYNSPLHF
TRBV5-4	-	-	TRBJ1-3	TGTGCCAGTCAACAGGGAAGTGGAAACACCATATATTTT	CASQQGSGNTIYF
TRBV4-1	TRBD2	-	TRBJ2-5	TGCGCCAGCAGCCAAGAGGGAGCGGGAGTAAGAATAGGAGAGACCCAGTACTTC	CASSQEGAGVRIGETQYF
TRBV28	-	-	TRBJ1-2	TGTGCCAGCAGTTTCCGGCCAGGAAGATTAGATGGCTACACCTTC	CASSFRPGRLDGYTF
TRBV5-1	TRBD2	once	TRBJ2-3	TGCGCCAGCAGGGTAGCGGGGGTAACAGATACGCAGTATTTT	CASRVAGVTDTQYF
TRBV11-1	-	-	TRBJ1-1	TGTGCCAGCAGCTCTGACAGGCTCACTGAAGCTTTCTTT	CASSSDRLTEAFF
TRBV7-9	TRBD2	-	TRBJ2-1	TGTGCCAGCAGCTTAAGGAGTAGCGGGGGGATTTACAATGAGCAGTTCTTC	CASSLRSSGGIYNEQFF
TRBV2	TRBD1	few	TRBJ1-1	TGTGCCAGCAGAGGGACAGGGGACACTGAAGCTTTCTTT	CASRGTGDTEAFF
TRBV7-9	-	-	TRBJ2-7	TGTGCCAGCCAAAAAACCGGGGTAACAACCTACGAGCAGTACTTC	CASQKTGVTTYEQYF
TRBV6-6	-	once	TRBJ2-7	TGTGCCAGCACAGCCGGGGTAGTTGGCGAGCAGTACTTC	CASTAGVVGEQYF
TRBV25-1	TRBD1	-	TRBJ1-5	TGTGCCAGCAGAGTACAGGGGACGAACCCCCAGCATTTT	CASRVQGTNPQHF
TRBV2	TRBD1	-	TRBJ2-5	TGTGCCAGCACTGGGCCCGGGACAGAAGAGACCCAGTACTTC	CASTGPGTEETQYF
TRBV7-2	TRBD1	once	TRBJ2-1	TGTGCCAGCAGCTTAATGGGACAGGGTATTAGCGATGAGCAGTTCTTC	CASSLMGQGISDEQFF
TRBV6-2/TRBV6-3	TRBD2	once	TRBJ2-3	TGTGCCAGCAACCCGGGACTAGCGGGGGCCGACACAGATACGCAGTATTTT	CASNPGLAGADTDTQYF
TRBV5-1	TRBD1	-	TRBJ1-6	TGCGCCAGCAGCACCATCGGACAGGGGGCTGATTCACCCCTCCACTTT	CASSTIGQGADSPLHF
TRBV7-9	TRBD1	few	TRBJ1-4	TGTGCCAGCAGCTTAGCGGGACAGGGAAAGTGGAATGAAAAACTGTTTTTT	CASSLAGQGKWNEKLFF
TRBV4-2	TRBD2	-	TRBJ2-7	TGTGCCAGCAGCCAAAGACTAGCGGGGGGGGAAATTATATCTACGAAATTAGAGCAGTACTTC	CASSQRLAGGEIISTKLEQYF
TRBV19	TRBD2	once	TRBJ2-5	TGTGCCAGTAGTATACTAGCGGGAAACCAAGAGACCCAGTACTTC	CASSILAGNQETQYF
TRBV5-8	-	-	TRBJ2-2	TGTGCCAGCAGCTTCTGGTCGGGTCGGTCCGGGGAGCTGTTTTTT	CASSFWSGRSGELFF
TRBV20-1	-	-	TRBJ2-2	TGCAGTGCTAGTCTTTCCGGGAACACCGGGGAGCTGTTTTTT	CSASLSGNTGELFF
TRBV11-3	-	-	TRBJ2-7	TGTGCCAGCAGCACAGGGTTGGGGTACGAGCAGTACTTC	CASSTGLGYEQYF
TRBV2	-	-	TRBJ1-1	TGTGCCAGCAGTCAGGGGATCACTGAAGCTTTCTTT	CASSQGITEAFF
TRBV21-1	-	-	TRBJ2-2	TGTGCCAGCAGCTACCTGGGGGACAGGCCAACCGGGGAGCTGTTTTTT	CASSYLGDRPTGELFF
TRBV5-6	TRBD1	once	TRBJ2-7	TGTGCCAGCAGCTTGACAGGGGACGAGCAGTACTTC	CASSLTGDEQYF
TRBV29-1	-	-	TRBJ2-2	TGCAGCGTTACCCTCTCCGGTACCGGGGAGCTGTTTTTT	CSVTLSGTGELFF
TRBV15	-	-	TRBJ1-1	TGTGCCACCAGCTTACAACTCGGGACTCTGGGGGGGAACACTGAAGCTTTCTTT	CATSLQLGTLGGNTEAFF
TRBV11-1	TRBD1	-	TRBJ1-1	TGTGCCAGCAGCGCGGACAGGGGAAACACTGAAGCTTTCTTT	CASSADRGNTEAFF
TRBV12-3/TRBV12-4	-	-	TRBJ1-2	TGTGCCAGCAACGACCAGGGGATCTATGGCTACACCTTC	CASNDQGIYGYTF
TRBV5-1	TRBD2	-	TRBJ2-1	TGCGCCAGCAGACTACTAGCGGGGGAGGTTGGGCAGTTCTTC	CASRLLAGEVGQFF
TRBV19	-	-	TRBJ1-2	TGTGCCAGTACTTTCAGGGGCGGTGGCTATGGCTACACCTTC	CASTFRGGGYGYTF
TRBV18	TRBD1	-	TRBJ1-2	TGTGCCAGCTCACCATCGGGACAGAGTAACTATGGCTACACCTTC	CASSPSGQSNYGYTF
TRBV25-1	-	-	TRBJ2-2	TGTGCCAGCAGTGACCAAACCGGGGAGCTGTTTTTT	CASSDQTGELFF